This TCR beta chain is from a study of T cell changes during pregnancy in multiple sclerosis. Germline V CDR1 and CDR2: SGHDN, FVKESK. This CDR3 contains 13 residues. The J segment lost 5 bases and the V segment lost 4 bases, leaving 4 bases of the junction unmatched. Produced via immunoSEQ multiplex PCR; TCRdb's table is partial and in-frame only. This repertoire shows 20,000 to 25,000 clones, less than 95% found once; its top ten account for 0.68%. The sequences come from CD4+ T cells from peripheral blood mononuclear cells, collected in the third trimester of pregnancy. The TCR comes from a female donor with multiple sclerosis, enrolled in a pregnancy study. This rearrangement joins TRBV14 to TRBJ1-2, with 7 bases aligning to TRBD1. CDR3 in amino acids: CASSRYRGYGYTF. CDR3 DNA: TGTGCCAGCAGCCGATACAGGGGTTATGGCTACACCTTC.